This TCR beta chain was recovered during a study of shared clonotypes between healthy human individuals. As to this clone: Its antigen is unidentified.

Study results and limitations: Approximately 4.6% of naive CD4 clonotypes were shared across four donors.

Sorted-subset replicate PCRs used 200 ng DNA, about 30,000 T cell genomes. Libraries were prepared by immunoSEQ multiplex PCR; TCRdb keeps only in-frame clonotypes and omits some of them. This sample has 2 million to 3 million clones, with more than 85% found just once. V was pared by 0 bases and J by 3 bases, with 1 base of the junction left unmatched. In germline, CDR1 is MNHNS, CDR2 SASEGT. The CDR3 is 15 amino acids. The source material was naive CD4+ T cells from PBMCs. The subset here: CD45RA+ positively selected. This chain joins TRBV6-1 and TRBJ1-5, with TRBD1 matching over 8 bases. The TCR sequence derives from a man younger than 30 in good health. Some clones in this sample may be carry-over from other donors' samples. CDR3 in DNA: TGTGCCAGCAGTGAAGCCAGGGGGCTCAATCAGCCCCAGCATTTT. It translates to CASSEARGLNQPQHF.